One and the same sample provided the 5 T cell receptor beta chains below, sequenced in a study of blood T cell repertoires in COVID-19. Only in-frame clones appear in the TCRdb table, and some are missing; sequencing was by immunoSEQ multiplex PCR. Altogether about 200,000 clones are present, 85% to 90% being singletons, with the ten largest covering 0.7% to 0.95%. Sequencing was performed on peripheral blood. Receptor source: a woman between 65 and 79 years old with acute or convalescent COVID-19.

This clone appeared once. V and J are TRBV19 and TRBJ1-2; D is undetermined. CDR1 is LNHDA, CDR2 SQIVND, per germline (reference sequence). The CDR3 runs 14 residues. V lost 1 base and J 1 base, leaving 7 bases between the germline ends. CDR3: CASSIGRDNYGYTF. The CDR3 DNA follows: TGTGCCAGTAGTATAGGTCGCGATAACTATGGCTACACCTTC. Full variable domain (missing parts from reference TRBV19 and TRBJ1-2): DGGITQSPKYLFRKEGQNVTLSCEQNLNHDAMYWYRQDPGQGLRLIYYSQIVNDFQKGDIAEGYSVSREKKESFPLTVTSAQKNPTAFYLCASSIGRDNYGYTFGSGTRLTVV.

V is TRBV5-1 and J is TRBJ2-1, with 7 bases identical to TRBD2. CDR3 length equals 15 residues. From germline, CDR1 is SGHRS and CDR2 YFSETQ. The V gene end was trimmed by 2 bases and the J gene end by 9 bases; junction bases not matched to a gene: 11. CDR3 residues: CASSLSQTAGSEQFF. The CDR3 nucleotides are TGCGCCAGCAGCTTAAGTCAGACAGCGGGAAGTGAGCAGTTCTTC.

The chain joins TRBV7-9 to TRBJ1-5, with D tentatively TRBD1 (5 bases). Germline lookup yields CDR1 SEHNR and CDR2 FQNEAQ (reference sequence). CDR3 length equals 16 residues. Trimming cost V 4 bases and J 4 bases, with 17 bases left between them. CDR3 nucleotides: TGTGCCAGCAGCTCCTATGGGGCTGGGAGGAATCAGCCCCAGCATTTT. Translated, it gives CASSSYGAGRNQPQHF.

The chain is built from TRBV6-2 or TRBV6-3 and TRBJ2-1; 10 bases map to TRBD2. Germline lookup yields CDR1 MNHEY and CDR2 SVGEGT. CDR3 length: 17 amino acids. The junction had 11 bases not matched to a gene; V was cut back by 2 bases and J by 7 bases. CDR3: CASSYISGRALSNEQFF. CDR3 coding DNA: TGTGCCAGCAGTTACATAAGCGGGAGGGCCTTATCGAATGAGCAGTTCTTC.

The chain couples TRBV6-4 to TRBJ2-2; 8 bases are shared with TRBD1. This CDR3 region has 17 residues. The germline V gene has CDR1 MRHNA and CDR2 SNTAGT. V was clipped by 9 bases and J by 3 bases; unmatched bases: 15. The CDR3 nucleotides read TGTGCCAGTTCCACCCAGCCACAGGGGGTGGACACCGGGGAGCTGTTTTTT. It specifies CASSTQPQGVDTGELFF.